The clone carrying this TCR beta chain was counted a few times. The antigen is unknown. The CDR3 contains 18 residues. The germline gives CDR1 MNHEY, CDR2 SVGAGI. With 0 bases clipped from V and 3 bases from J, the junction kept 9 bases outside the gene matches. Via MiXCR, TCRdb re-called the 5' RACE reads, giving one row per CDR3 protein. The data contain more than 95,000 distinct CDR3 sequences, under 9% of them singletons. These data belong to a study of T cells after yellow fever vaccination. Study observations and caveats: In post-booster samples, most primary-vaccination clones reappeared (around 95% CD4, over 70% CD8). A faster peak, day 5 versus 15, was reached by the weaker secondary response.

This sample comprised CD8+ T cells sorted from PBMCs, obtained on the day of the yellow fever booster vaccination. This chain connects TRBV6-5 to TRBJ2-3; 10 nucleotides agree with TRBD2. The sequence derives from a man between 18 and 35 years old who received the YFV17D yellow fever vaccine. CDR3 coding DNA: TGTGCCAGCAGTTACTCCAACCCTACAGCGGGGGGGACAGATACGCAGTATTTT. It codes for CASSYSNPTAGGTDTQYF.